The present entry profiles one T cell receptor (beta chain) with its context. Its antigen is still unknown. The V segment lost 5 bases and the J segment 1 base; nucleotides outside the gene matches: 11. The CDR3 totals 18 residues. Germline loops: CDR1 ENHRY, CDR2 SYGVKD. The data derive from a study of cytomegalovirus exposure and HLA in healthy donors. Study-wide results and limits: There were some V segments, including TRBV6-2 and TRBV6-3, excluded as indistinguishable. A later analysis appeared to link common viral pathogens to several of the most significant clusters. Some TCR beta chains (164 of them) were listed as cytomegalovirus-associated. Reported results showed that the classifier diagnosed cytomegalovirus status with high specificity and sensitivity.

The PCR used 60 Vbeta and 13 Jbeta primers. Method: immunoSEQ multiplex PCR; TCRdb's copy keeps in-frame clones and lacks some. The table shows roughly 60,000 clones, with 83% occurring only once. The chain recombines TRBV10-3 with TRBJ2-5; 12 positions match TRBD2. The clonotype comes from a man younger than 40 in good health and CMV-seronegative. Sequencing was done on a sample of PBMCs. The CDR3 sequence is CAISPSLTSGGPQETQYF. The CDR3 DNA reads as TGTGCCATCAGTCCGAGTCTGACTAGCGGGGGCCCCCAAGAGACCCAGTACTTC.